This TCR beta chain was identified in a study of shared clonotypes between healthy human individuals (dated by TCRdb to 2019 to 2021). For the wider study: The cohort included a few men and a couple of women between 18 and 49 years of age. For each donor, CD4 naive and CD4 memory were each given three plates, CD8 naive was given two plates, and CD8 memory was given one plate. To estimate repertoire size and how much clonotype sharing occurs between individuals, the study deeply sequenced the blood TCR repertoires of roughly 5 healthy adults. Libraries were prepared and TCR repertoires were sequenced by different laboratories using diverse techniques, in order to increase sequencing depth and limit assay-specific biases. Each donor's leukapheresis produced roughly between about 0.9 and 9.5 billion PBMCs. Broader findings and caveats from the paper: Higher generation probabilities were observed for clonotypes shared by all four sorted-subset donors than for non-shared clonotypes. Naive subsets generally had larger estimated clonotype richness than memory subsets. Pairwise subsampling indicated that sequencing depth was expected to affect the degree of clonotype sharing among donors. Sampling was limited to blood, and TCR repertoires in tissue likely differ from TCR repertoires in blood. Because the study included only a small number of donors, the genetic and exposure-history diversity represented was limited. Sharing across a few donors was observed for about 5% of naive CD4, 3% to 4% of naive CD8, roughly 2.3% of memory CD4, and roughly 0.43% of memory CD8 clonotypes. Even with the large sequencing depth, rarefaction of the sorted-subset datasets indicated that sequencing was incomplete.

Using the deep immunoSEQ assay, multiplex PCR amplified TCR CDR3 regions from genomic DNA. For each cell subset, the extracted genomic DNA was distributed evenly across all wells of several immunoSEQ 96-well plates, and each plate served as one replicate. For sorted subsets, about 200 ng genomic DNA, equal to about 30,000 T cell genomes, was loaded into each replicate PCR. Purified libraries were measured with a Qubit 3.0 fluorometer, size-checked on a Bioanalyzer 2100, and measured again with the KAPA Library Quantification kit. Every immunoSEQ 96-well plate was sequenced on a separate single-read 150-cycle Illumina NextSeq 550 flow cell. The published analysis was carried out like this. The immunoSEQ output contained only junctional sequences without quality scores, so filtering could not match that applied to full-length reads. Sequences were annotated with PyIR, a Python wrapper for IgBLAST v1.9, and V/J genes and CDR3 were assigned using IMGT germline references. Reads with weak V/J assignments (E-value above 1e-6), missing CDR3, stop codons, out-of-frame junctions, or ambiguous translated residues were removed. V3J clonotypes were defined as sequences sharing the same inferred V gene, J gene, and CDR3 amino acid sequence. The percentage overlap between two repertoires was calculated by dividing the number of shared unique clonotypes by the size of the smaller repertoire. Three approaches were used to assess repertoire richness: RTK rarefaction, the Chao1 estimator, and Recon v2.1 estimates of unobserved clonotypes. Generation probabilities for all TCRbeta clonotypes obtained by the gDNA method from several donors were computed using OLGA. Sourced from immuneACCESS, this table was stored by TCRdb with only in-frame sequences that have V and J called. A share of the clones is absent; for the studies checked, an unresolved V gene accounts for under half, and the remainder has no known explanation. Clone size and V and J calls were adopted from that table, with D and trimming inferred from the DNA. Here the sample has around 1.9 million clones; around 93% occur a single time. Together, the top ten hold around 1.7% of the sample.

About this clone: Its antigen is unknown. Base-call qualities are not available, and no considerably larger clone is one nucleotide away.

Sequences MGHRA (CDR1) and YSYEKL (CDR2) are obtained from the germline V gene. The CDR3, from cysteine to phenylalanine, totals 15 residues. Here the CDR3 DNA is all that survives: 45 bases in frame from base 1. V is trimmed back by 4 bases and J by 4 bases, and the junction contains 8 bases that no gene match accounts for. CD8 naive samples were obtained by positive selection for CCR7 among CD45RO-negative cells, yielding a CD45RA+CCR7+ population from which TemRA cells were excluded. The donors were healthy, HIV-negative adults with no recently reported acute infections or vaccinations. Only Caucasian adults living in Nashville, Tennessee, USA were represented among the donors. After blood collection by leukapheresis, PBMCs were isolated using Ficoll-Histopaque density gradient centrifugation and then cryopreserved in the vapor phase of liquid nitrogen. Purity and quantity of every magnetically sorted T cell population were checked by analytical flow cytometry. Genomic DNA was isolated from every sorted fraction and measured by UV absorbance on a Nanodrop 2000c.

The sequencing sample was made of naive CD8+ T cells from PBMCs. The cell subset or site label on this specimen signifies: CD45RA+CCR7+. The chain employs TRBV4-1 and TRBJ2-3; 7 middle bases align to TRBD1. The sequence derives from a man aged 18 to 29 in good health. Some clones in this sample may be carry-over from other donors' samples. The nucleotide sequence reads TGCGCCAGCAGCCCCTCGAACAGGGGTGCAGATACGCAGTATTTT. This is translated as CASSPSNRGADTQYF.